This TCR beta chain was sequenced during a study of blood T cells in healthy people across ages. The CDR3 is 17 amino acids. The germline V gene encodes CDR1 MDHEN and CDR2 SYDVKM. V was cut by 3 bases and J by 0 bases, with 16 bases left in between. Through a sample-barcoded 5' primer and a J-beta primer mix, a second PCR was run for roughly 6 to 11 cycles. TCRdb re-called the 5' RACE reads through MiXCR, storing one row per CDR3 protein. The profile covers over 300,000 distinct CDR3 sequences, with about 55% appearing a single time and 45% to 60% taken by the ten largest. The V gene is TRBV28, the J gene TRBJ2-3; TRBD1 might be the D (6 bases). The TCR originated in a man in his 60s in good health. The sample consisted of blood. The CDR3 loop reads CASSLPGTLDSTDTQYF. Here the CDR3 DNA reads TGTGCCAGCAGTTTGCCCGGGACACTGGACAGCACAGATACGCAGTATTTT.